The 5 T cell receptor beta chains below come from one sample, sequenced in a study of CD8 T cells in ankylosing spondylitis. Whole-study results and caveats: Typical of ankylosing spondylitis blood, it appeared, was a TCR beta motif of several highly homologous variants.

These receptors have no identified antigens. Each CDR3 protein gets one entry after TCRdb re-called the 5' RACE reads with MiXCR. Found here are about 460,000 distinct CDR3 sequences, roughly 5% of them singletons; the top ten hold roughly 3.3%. Sequencing input: blood, either unsorted or a sorted T cell fraction (not recorded which). Receptors originate from a male donor with ankylosing spondylitis.

This clonotype appeared many times. V is TRBV5-5 and J is TRBJ1-5; possible D gene TRBD1, 6 bases. This CDR3 has 14 amino acids. The ends were cut back, 2 bases at V and 3 bases at J, with 9 bases in the middle. Germline CDR1 is SGHKS and CDR2 is YYEKEE (reference sequence). This CDR3 reads CASSFYRVNQPQHF. In nucleotides, the CDR3 is TGTGCCAGCAGCTTCTACAGGGTCAATCAGCCCCAGCATTTT. The full variable domain, rest sourced from reference TRBV5-5 and TRBJ1-5, is DAGVTQSPTHLIKTRGQQVTLRCSPISGHKSVSWYQQVLGQGPQFIFQYYEKEERGRGNFPDRFSARQFPNYSSELNVNALLLGDSALYLCASSFYRVNQPQHFGDGTRLSIL.

Note on this clonotype: A much more abundant neighbour one base away suggests this may be a read error. V is TRBV5-1 and J is TRBJ2-5; TRBD2 matches 11 bases. Germline V gives CDR1 SGHRS, CDR2 YFSETQ. This CDR3 is 16 amino acids long. CDR3: CASTRGLAEHQETQSF. In DNA, the CDR3 is TGCGCCAGCACAAGGGGACTAGCGGAACATCAAGAGACCCAGTCCTTC. Variable domain in full (rest from reference TRBV5-1 and TRBJ2-5): KAGVTQTPRYLIKTRGQQVTLSCSPISGHRSVSWYQQTPGQGLQFLFEYFSETQRNKGNFPGRFSGRQFSNSRSEMNVSTLELGDSALYLCASTRGLAEHQETQSFGPGTRLLVL.

At least ten counts were recorded for this clonotype. The chain links TRBV20-1 to TRBJ1-1; D is undetermined. The CDR3 has 14 residues. V was clipped by 3 bases and J by 4 bases, with 15 bases between them. Germline V gene lookup returns CDR1 DFQATT and CDR2 SNEGSKA (reference sequence). The CDR3 loop is CSASLSSTLTEAFF. CDR3 in DNA: TGCAGTGCTAGCTTATCTTCTACCCTCACTGAAGCTTTCTTT.

The chain's CDR3 is CASKPRPSSGANVLTF. DNA of the CDR3: TGTGCCAGCAAACCCCGTCCGAGCTCTGGGGCCAACGTCCTGACTTTC. The chain uses TRBV5-4 and TRBJ2-6; D not certain. In germline, CDR1 is SGHNT, CDR2 YYREEE (reference sequence). V lost 6 bases and J lost 0, with 13 bases in between. CDR3 size: 16 residues.

This clonotype was found once. Just one base apart from a much larger clone, this may be a read error. The CDR3 nucleotides read TGCAGTACTAGAGAAGGGGCCGCCCCGGGAAACACTGAAGCTTTCTTT. Amino acid sequence: CSTREGAAPGNTEAFF. The chain employs TRBV20-1 and TRBJ1-1; a weak D match, TRBD1 (5 bases). CDR1 is DFQATT, CDR2 SNEGSKA, per germline (reference sequence). The CDR3 is made up of 16 amino acids.